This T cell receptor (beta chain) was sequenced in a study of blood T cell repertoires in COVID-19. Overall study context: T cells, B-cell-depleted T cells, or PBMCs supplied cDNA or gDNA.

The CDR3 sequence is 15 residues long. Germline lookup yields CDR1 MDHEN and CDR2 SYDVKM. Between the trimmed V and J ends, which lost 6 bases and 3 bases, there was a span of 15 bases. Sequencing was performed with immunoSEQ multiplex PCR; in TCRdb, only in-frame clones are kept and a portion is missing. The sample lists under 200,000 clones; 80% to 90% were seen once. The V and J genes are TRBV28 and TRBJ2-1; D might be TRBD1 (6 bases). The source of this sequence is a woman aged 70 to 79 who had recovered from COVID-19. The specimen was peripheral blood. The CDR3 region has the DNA TGTGCCAGCAGAAACCAGGGGAACGTCTACAATGAGCAGTTCTTC. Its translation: CASRNQGNVYNEQFF.